The clone carrying this TCR beta chain was counted many times. Its antigen is currently unknown. V was clipped by 8 bases and J by 0 bases, with 8 bases between them. There are 13 residues in the CDR3. This sample was taken from a study of T cell repertoires in cytomegalovirus infection. About the research overall: CMV infection plus the matching HLA type was flagged by public TCR beta signatures.

Study-level points and caveats: Cumulative public TCR beta family frequency identified carriers of CMV plus the relevant HLA. The ex vivo response was dominated by HLA-C-restricted CMV-specific TCR beta clonotypes.

Via MiXCR, TCRdb re-called the reads, giving one row per CDR3 protein. The profile shows 650,000 to 900,000 distinct CDR3 sequences, roughly 28% of them singletons. This specimen consisted of cultured CD8+ T cells from PBMCs, obtained from culture after CMV antigen stimulation. V usage is TRBV12-3 or TRBV12-4 and J usage is TRBJ1-5, with D unresolved. The TCR was taken from a human donor in good health (CMV status not recorded). Some clones in this sample may be carry-over from other donors' samples. The DNA of the CDR3 is TGTGCCAGCTCCGTAAATAGCAATCAGCCCCAGCATTTT. It specifies CASSVNSNQPQHF.